This TCR beta chain was sequenced in a study of CD8 T cells in Susac syndrome. The multiple sclerosis controls, all treatment-naive patients, had relapsing-remitting disease that was stable or active. CDR1 is GTSNPN, CDR2 SVGIG, per germline (reference sequence). This CDR3 contains 14 residues. Trimming pared 1 base from V and 2 bases from J, leaving 11 bases between. This clonotype was picked up one time. The RNA input was 0.5 to 1 ug, and it was reverse transcribed with random hexamers. An immunoSEQ multiplex PCR generated amplified TCR beta CDR3 products spanning 54 Vbeta and 13 Jbeta. TCRdb independently ran MiXCR on the immunoSEQ multiplex PCR reads; one entry per CDR3 protein. The data show about 250,000 distinct CDR3 sequences, 85% to 95% seen once.

The sequence was collected from a human donor with multiple sclerosis. Sequencing input: CD4+ T cells from PBMCs. This chain links TRBV30 with TRBJ1-1; weak D call: TRBD1 (5 bases). The CDR3 loop is CAWSAGRVNTEAFF. DNA for the CDR3: TGTGCCTGGAGTGCCGGCAGGGTCAACACTGAAGCTTTCTTT.